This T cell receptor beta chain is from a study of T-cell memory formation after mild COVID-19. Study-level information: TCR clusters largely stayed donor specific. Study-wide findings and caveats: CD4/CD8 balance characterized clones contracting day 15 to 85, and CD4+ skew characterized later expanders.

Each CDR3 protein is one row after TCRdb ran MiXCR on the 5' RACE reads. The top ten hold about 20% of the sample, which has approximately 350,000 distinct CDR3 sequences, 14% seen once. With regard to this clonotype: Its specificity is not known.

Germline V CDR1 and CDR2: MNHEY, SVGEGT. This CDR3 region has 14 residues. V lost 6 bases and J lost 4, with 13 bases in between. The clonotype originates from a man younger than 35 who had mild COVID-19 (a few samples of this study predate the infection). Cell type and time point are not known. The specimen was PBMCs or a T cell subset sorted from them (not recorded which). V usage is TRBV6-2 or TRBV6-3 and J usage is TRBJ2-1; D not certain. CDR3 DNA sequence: TGTGCCAGCAGCCGTCGACTGGGTTACAATGAGCAGTTCTTC. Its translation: CASSRRLGYNEQFF.